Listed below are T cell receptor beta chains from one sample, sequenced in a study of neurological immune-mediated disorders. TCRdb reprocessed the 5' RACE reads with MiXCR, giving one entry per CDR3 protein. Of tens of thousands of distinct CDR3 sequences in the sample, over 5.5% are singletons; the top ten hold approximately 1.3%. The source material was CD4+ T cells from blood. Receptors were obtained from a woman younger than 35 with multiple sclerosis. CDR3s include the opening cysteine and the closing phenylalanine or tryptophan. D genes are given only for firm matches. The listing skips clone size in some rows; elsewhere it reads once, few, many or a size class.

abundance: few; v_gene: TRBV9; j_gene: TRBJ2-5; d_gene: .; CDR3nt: TGTGCCAGCAGCGTAGGAGTAGGAACTCAAGAGACCCAGTACTTC; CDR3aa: CASSVGVGTQETQYF
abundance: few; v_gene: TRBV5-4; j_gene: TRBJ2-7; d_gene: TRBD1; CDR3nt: TGTGCCAGCAGCCGTGGCGGGACAGGTTTCTACGAGCAGTACTTC; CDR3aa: CASSRGGTGFYEQYF
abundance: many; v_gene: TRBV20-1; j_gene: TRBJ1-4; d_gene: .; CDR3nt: TGCAGTGCTAGAATCCGGGAAAAACTGTTTTTT; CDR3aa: CSARIREKLFF
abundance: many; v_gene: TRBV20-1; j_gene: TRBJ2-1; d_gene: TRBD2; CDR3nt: TGCAGTGCTACCGGGACTAGCGGGAGTGCCTACAATGAGCAGTTCTTC; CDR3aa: CSATGTSGSAYNEQFF
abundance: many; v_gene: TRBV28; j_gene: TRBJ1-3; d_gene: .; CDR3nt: TGTGCCAGCAGTTTGGGAAACGTAAACACCATATATTTT; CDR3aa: CASSLGNVNTIYF
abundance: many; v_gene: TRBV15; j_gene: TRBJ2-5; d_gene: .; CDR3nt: TGTGCCACCGGCAAGGGGGGTGGGCAAGAGACCCAGTACTTC; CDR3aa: CATGKGGGQETQYF
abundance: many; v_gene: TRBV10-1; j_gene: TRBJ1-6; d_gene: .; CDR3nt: TGCGCCAGCAAGGAGGGACTGAATTCACCCCTCCACTTT; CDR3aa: CASKEGLNSPLHF
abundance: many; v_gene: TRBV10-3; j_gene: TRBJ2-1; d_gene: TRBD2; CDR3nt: TGTGCCATCAGTGAGTCAACCGGGGGGACGTACAATGAGCAGTTCTTC; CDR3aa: CAISESTGGTYNEQFF
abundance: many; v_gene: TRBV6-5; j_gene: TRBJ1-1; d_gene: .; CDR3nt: TGTGCCAGCAGTTACTCGAGTGGTAGGAACACTGAAGCTTTCTTT; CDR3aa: CASSYSSGRNTEAFF
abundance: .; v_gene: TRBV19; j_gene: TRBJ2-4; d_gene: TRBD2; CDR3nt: TGTGCCAGTAGTACAAACGGACTAGCGGGACTAGCCAAAAACATTCAGTACTTC; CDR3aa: CASSTNGLAGLAKNIQYF
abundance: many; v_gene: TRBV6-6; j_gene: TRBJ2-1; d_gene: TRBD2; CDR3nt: TGTGCCAGCAGTTACTCCGGGGGGGCTAACTATGAGCAGTTCTTC; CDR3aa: CASSYSGGANYEQFF
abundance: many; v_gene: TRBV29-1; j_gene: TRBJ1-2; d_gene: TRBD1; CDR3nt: TGCAGCGCGAGTACCGGGACAGCAAATCGATACACCTTC; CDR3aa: CSASTGTANRYTF
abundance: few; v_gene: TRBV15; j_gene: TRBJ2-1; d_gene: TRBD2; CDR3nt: TGTGCCACCTCTTCGACTAGCGGGGGTAACTACAATGAGCAGTTCTTC; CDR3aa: CATSSTSGGNYNEQFF
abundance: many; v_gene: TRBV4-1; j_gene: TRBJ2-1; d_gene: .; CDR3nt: TGCGCCAGCAGCCTCGGGCCTAGCACCAACGATGAGCAGTTCTTC; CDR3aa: CASSLGPSTNDEQFF
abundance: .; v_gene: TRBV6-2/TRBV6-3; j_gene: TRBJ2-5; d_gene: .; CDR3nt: TGTGCCAGCAGTTCCGTTATGCAGATTCAAGAGACCCAGTACTTC; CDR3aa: CASSSVMQIQETQYF